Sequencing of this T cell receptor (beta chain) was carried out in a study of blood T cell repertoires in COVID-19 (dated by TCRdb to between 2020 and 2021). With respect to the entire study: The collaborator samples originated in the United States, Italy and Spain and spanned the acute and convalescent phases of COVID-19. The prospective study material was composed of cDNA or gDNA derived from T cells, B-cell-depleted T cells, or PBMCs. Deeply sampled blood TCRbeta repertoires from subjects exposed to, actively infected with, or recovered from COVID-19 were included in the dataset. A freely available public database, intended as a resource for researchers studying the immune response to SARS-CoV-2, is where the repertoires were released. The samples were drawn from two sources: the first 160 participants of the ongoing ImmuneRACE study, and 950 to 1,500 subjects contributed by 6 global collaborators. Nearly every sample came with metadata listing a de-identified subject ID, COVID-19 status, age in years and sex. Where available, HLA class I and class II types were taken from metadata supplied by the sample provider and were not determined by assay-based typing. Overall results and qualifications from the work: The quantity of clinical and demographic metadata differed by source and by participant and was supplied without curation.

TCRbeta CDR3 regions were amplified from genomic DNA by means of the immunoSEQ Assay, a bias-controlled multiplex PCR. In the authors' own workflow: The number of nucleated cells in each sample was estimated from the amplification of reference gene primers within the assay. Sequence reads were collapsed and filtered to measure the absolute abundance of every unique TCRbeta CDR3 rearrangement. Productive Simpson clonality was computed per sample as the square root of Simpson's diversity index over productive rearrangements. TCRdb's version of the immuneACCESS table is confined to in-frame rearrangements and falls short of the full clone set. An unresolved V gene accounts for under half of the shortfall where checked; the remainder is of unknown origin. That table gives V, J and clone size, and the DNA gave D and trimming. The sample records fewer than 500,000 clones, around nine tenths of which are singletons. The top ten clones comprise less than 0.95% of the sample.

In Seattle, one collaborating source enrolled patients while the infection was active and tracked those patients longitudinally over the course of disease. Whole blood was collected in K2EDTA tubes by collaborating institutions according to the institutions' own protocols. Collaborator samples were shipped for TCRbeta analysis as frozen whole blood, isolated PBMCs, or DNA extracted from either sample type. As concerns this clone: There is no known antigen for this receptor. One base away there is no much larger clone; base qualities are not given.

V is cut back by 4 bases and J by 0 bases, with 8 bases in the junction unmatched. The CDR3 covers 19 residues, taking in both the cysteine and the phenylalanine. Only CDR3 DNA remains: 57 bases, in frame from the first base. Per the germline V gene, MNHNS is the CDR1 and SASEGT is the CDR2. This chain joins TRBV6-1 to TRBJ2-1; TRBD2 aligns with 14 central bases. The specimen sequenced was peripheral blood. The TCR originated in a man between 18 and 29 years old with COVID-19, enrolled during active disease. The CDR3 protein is CASSVGLAGGLSSYNEQFF. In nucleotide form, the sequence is TGTGCCAGCAGTGTCGGACTAGCGGGGGGCCTGAGCTCCTACAATGAGCAGTTCTTC.